This paragraph reports one TCR beta chain. The antigen is unknown. The CDR3 contains 17 residues. Trimming at V came to 3 bases and at J to 6 bases, leaving 15 bases not matched to a gene. Germline V gene lookup returns CDR1 MGHDK and CDR2 SYGVNS. These data come from a study of blood T cells in healthy people across ages. Study summary: Capture via template switching afforded approximately one barcoded beta molecule per two T cells. Broader study findings: In long-lived donors, naive CD4+ cell counts and diversity exceeded those of aged donors. The study could not conclusively compare naive and antigen-experienced cells, given its unsorted PBMCs.

The authors drew around 9.3 milliliters of peripheral blood from each donor. Next came a second PCR, run for about 7 to 12 cycles, which used a sample-barcoded 5' primer along with a J-beta primer mix. Using its own MiXCR run on the 5' RACE reads, TCRdb lists one record per CDR3 protein. The profile shows 790,000 or so distinct CDR3 sequences, more than 50% of them singletons. The sequenced sample was blood. The TCR comes from a man between 35 and 55 years old in good health. The gene calls are TRBV25-1 and TRBJ1-2; TRBD1 aligns across 8 bases. The CDR3 nucleotides read TGTGCCAGCAGTGACCTAACAGGGGGATTGTTAAACGATGGCTACACCTTC. As protein: CASSDLTGGLLNDGYTF.